A single TCR beta chain is shown here with its context. Its antigen is not known. This sample is part of a study of shared clonotypes between healthy human individuals. Findings and limits, study-wide: Clonotype sharing among the donors was expected to vary with sequencing depth.

Several immunoSEQ plates received, in even portions, the genomic DNA of each subset. Input per replicate PCR of unsorted PBMC was about 330 ng DNA, corresponding to tens of thousands of T cell genomes. Original handling: ImmunoSEQ supplied junction-only sequences lacking quality scores, so filtering was different. Assay used: immunoSEQ multiplex PCR; TCRdb lists only in-frame clones, some missing. V, J and clone size were drawn from that table, and D and trimming were deduced from the DNA. The sample lists about 510,000 clones; roughly 79% were seen once. The CDR3 length is 13 residues. V was trimmed by 10 bases and J by 2 bases, leaving 14 bases between them. Germline V gene data show CDR1 as SNHLY and CDR2 as FYNNEI.

Source material: PBMCs. The sequence was collected from a woman aged 40-49 years in good health. Some clones in this sample may be carry-over from other donors' samples. This sequence joins TRBV2 and TRBJ2-5; tentatively, D is TRBD2 (6 bases). The CDR3 coding sequence is TGTGCCACCTCTGGGGGGATACAAGAGACCCAGTACTTC. This gives the protein CATSGGIQETQYF.